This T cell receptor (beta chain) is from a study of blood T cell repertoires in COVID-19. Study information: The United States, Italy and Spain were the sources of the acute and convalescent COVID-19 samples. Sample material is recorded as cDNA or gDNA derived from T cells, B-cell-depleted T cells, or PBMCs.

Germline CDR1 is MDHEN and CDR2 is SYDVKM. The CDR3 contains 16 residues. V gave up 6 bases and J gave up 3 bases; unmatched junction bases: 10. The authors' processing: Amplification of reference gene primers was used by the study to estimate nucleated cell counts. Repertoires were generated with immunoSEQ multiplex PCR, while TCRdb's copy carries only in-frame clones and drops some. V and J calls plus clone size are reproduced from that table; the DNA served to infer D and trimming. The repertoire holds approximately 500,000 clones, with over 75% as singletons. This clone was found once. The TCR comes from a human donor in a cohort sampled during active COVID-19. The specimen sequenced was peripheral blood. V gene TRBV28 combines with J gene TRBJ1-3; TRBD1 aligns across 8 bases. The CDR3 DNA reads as TGTGCCAGCAGCCTGGGCCTCAGGGGGCTTGGAAACACCATATATTTT. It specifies CASSLGLRGLGNTIYF.